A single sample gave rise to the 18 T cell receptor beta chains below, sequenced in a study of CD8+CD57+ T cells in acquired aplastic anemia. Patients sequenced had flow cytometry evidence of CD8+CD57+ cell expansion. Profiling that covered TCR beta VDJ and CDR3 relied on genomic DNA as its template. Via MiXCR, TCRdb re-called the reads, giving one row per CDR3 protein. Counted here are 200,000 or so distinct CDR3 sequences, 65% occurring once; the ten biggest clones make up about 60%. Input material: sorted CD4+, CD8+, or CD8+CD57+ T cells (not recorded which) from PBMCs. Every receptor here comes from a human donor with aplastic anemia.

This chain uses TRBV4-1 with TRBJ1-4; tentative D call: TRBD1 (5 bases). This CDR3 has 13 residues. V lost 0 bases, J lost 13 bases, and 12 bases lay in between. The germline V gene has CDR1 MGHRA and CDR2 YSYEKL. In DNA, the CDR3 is TGCGCCAGCAGCCAAGATCAAGCAGGGCTACTGTTTTTT. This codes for CASSQDQAGLLFF.

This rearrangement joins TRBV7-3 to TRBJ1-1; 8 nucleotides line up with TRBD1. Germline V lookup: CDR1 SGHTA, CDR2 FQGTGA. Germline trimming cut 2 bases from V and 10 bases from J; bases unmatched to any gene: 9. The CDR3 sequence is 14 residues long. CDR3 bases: TGTGCCAGCAGCTTATTTGTACAGGGGGGGGGAGCTTTCTTT. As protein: CASSLFVQGGGAFF.

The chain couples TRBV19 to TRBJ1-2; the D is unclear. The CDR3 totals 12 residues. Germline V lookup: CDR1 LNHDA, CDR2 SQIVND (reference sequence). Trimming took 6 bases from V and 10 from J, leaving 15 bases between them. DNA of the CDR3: TGTGCCAGTAGCTTTGGACGAGATCACTACACCTTC. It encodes CASSFGRDHYTF.

The CDR3 DNA reads TGTGCCAGCAGCCCCTCTAAGGGAAACGGGTACGAGCAGTACTTC. It is translated as CASSPSKGNGYEQYF. The chain employs TRBV7-3 and TRBJ2-7; D is uncertain. Between the trimmed V and J ends, which lost 5 bases and 4 bases, there was a span of 18 bases. Germline CDR1 reads SGHTA; CDR2 reads FQGTGA. The CDR3 totals 15 residues.

Here the CDR3 reads CATSSLQGGKTQYF. The CDR3 bases are TGTGCCACCAGCAGCCTTCAGGGGGGGAAGACCCAGTACTTC. V and J are TRBV15 and TRBJ2-5; D assignment may be TRBD1 or TRBD2 (7 bases each). Germline V gene data show CDR1 as LNHNV and CDR2 as YYDKDF (reference sequence). The CDR3 runs to 14 residues. V was clipped by 3 bases and J by 6 bases, with 14 bases between them.

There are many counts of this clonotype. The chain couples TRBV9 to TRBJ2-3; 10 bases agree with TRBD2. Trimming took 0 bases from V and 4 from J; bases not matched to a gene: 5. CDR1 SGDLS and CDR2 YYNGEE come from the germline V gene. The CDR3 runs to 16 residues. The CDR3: CASSVGSGGAADTQYF. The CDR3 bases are TGTGCCAGCAGCGTAGGAAGCGGGGGGGCGGCAGATACGCAGTATTTT. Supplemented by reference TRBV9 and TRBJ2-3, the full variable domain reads DSGVTQTPKHLITATGQRVTLRCSPRSGDLSVYWYQQSLDQGLQFLIQYYNGEERAKGNILERFSAQQFPDLHSELNLSSLELGDSALYFCASSVGSGGAADTQYFGPGTRLTVL.

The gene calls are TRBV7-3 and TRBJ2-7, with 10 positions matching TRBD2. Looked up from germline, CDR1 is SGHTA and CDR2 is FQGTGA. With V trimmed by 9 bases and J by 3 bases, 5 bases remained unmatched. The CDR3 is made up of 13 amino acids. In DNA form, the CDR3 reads TGTGCCAGTAGTCGGACTAGCGGCTACGAGCAGTACTTC. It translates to CASSRTSGYEQYF.

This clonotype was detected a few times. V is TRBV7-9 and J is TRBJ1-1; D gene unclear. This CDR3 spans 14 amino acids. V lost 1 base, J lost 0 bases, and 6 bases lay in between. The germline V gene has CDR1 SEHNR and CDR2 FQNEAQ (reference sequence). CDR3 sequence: CASSLGQVNTEAFF. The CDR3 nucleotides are TGTGCCAGCAGCTTAGGCCAGGTGAACACTGAAGCTTTCTTT.

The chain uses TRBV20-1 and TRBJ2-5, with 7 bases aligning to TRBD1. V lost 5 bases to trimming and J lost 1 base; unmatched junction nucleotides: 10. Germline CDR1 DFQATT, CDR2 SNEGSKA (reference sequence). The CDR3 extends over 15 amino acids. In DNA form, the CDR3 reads TGCAGTGCTGTCTCGGGACAGAGGTTCCAAGAGACCCAGTACTTC. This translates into CSAVSGQRFQETQYF.

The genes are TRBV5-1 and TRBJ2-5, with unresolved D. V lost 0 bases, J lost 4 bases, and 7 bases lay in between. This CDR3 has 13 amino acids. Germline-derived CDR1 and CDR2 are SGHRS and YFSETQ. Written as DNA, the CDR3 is TGCGCCAGCAGCTTGGTGATGGGAGAGACCCAGTACTTC. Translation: CASSLVMGETQYF.

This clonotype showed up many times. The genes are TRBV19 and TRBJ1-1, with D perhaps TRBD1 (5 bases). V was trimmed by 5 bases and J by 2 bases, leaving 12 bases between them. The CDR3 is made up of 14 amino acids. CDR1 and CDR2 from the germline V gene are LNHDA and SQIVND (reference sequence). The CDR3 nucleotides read TGTGCCAGTAGTCGCCGGGGGGGTAACACTGAAGCTTTCTTT. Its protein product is CASSRRGGNTEAFF.

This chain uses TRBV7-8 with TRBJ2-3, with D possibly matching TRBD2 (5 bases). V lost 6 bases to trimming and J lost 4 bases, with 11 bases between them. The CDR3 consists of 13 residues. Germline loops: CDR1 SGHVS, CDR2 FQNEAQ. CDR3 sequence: CASSFERPDTQYF. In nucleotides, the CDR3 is TGTGCCAGCAGTTTCGAGCGGCCAGATACGCAGTATTTT.

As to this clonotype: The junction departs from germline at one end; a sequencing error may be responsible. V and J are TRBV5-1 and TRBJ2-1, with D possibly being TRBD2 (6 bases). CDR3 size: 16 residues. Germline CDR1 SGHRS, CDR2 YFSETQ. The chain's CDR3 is CASSSRDSSSYNEQFF. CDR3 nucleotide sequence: TGTGCCAGCAGCTCCCGGGACTCGAGCTCCTACAATGAGCAGTTCTTC.

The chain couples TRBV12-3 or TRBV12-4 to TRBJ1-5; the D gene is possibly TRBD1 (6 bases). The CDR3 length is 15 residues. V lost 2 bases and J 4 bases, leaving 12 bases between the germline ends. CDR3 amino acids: CASSLSNRVNQPQHF. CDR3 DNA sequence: TGTGCCAGCAGTTTATCCAACAGGGTTAATCAGCCCCAGCATTTT.

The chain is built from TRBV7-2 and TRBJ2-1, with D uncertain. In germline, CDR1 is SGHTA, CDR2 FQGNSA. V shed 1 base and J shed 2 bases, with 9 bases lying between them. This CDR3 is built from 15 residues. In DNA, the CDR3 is TGTGCCAGCAGCTTAGGGACCTCGACCTACAATGAGCAGTTCTTC. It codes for CASSLGTSTYNEQFF.

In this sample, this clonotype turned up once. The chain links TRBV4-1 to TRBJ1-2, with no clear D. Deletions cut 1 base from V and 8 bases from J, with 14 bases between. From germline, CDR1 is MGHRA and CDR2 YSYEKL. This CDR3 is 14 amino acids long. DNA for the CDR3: TGCGCCAGCAGCCAAGCCGGACGGGGTAGCGGCTACACCTTC. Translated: CASSQAGRGSGYTF.

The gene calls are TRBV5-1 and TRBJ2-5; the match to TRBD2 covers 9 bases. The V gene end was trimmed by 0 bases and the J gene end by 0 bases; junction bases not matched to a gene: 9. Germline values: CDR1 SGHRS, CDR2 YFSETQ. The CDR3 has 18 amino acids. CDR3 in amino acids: CASSLVLAGTGYQETQYF. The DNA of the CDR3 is TGCGCCAGCAGCTTGGTTCTAGCGGGGACCGGGTACCAAGAGACCCAGTACTTC. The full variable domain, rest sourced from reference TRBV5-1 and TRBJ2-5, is KAGVTQTPRYLIKTRGQQVTLSCSPISGHRSVSWYQQTPGQGLQFLFEYFSETQRNKGNFPGRFSGRQFSNSRSEMNVSTLELGDSALYLCASSLVLAGTGYQETQYFGPGTRLLVL.

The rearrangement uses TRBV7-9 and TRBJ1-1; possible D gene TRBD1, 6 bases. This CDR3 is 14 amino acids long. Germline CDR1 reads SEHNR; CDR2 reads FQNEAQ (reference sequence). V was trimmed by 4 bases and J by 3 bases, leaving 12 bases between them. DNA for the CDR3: TGTGCCAGCAGCTGGGGGGCTTCCCACACTGAAGCTTTCTTT. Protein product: CASSWGASHTEAFF.